The next 5 T cell receptor beta chains were all read from a single sample in a study of blood T cell repertoires in COVID-19. Sequenced by immunoSEQ multiplex PCR; TCRdb stores in-frame clones only, minus some. The table lists more than 110,000 clones, roughly four fifths of them singletons. Sequencing used PBMCs or T cells enriched from blood (not recorded which). These receptors were obtained from a woman aged 18 to 35 who had been exposed to COVID-19.

The CDR3 nucleotides are TGCAGCGTTGCAGGGGGCAGTAGCACAGATACGCAGTATTTT. It yields the protein CSVAGGSSTDTQYF. The chain uses TRBV29-1 and TRBJ2-3; 8 positions match TRBD1. The CDR3 has 14 amino acids. V dropped 4 bases and J dropped 0; count of bases not matched to a gene: 3. CDR1 SQVTM and CDR2 ANQGSEA come from the germline V gene.

V and J are TRBV19 and TRBJ2-7, with 8 positions matching TRBD2. The V gene's germline CDR1 is LNHDA and CDR2 SQIVND (reference sequence). With 3 bases clipped from V and 5 bases from J, the junction kept 12 bases outside the gene matches. The CDR3 consists of 16 residues. The CDR3 region is CASSMTPGRAAHEQYF. In DNA form, the CDR3 reads TGTGCCAGTAGTATGACACCCGGGAGGGCCGCCCACGAGCAGTACTTC. The full variable domain, completed using reference TRBV19 and TRBJ2-7, is DGGITQSPKYLFRKEGQNVTLSCEQNLNHDAMYWYRQDPGQGLRLIYYSQIVNDFQKGDIAEGYSVSREKKESFPLTVTSAQKNPTAFYLCASSMTPGRAAHEQYFGPGTRLTVT.

The chain has TRBV28 and TRBJ1-3; the match to TRBD1 covers 8 bases. There are 15 residues in the CDR3. After removal of 7 bases from V and 7 bases from J, the junction contained 12 bases not matched to a gene. Germline CDR1 is MDHEN and CDR2 is SYDVKM. The CDR3 DNA follows: TGTGCCAGCAAGTCAGGGGGCTCGCGAAAGAACACCATATATTTT. This encodes CASKSGGSRKNTIYF.

V and J are TRBV7-2 and TRBJ2-1, with 10 bases lining up with TRBD2. Germline lookup yields CDR1 SGHTA and CDR2 FQGNSA. The V segment lost 5 bases and the J segment 4 bases; nucleotides outside the gene matches: 2. The CDR3 totals 14 residues. CDR3 residues: CASSRTSGYNEQFF. The CDR3 DNA sequence: TGTGCCAGCAGCCGGACTAGCGGATACAATGAGCAGTTCTTC.

The J gene is TRBJ2-3, the V gene TRBV6-6; 8 positions match TRBD1. The CDR3 runs to 16 residues. After removal of 2 bases from V and 2 bases from J, the junction contained 6 bases not matched to a gene. The germline gives CDR1 MNHNY, CDR2 SVGAGI (reference sequence). The CDR3 bases are TGTGCCAGCAGTTACGCGGGACAGGACTACACAGATACGCAGTATTTT. It translates to CASSYAGQDYTDTQYF.